This T cell receptor beta chain originates from a study of blood T cell repertoires in COVID-19. Turning to the study itself: Nucleic acid was either cDNA or gDNA, and it came from T cells, B-cell-depleted T cells, or PBMCs.

Per the authors' pipeline: The assay estimated nucleated cells by amplifying reference gene primers. Assay: immunoSEQ multiplex PCR; the TCRdb copy retains only in-frame clones and omits some. V and J calls and clone size are copied from that table; D and trimming were computed from the DNA. The profile covers about 100,000 clones, with around 85% appearing a single time and less than 3.5% taken by the ten largest. This CDR3 is built from 18 residues. Germline lookup yields CDR1 MDHEN and CDR2 SYDVKM. Germline trimming cut 8 bases from V and 2 bases from J; bases unmatched to any gene: 15. The receptor was derived from a woman aged 45-65 years who had recovered from COVID-19. The chain joins TRBV28 to TRBJ2-5; the match to TRBD2 covers 12 bases. The sequenced sample was PBMCs or T cells enriched from blood (not recorded which). CDR3 DNA sequence: TGTGCCAGCGGCCGATGGACTAGCGGGGAGGGATGGCAAGAGACCCAGTACTTC. It specifies CASGRWTSGEGWQETQYF.